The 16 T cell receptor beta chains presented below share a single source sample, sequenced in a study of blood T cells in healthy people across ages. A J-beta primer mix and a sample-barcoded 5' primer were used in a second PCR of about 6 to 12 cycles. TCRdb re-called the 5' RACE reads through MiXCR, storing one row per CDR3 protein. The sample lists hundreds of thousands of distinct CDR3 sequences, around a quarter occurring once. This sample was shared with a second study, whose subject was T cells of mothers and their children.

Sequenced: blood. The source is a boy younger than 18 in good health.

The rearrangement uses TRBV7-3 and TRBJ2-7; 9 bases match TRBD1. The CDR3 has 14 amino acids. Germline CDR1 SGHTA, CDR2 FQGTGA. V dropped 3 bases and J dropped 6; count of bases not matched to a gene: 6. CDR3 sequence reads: CASSFFPGQGEQYF. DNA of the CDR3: TGTGCCAGCAGCTTTTTCCCGGGACAGGGCGAGCAGTACTTC.

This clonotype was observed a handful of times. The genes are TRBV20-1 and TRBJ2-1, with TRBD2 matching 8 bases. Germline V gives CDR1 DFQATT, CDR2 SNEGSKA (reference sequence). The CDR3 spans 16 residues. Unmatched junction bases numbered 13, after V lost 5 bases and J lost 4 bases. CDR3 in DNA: TGCAGTGCTCCCTCGAGGGCGGGGGGTCAATACAATGAGCAGTTCTTC. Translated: CSAPSRAGGQYNEQFF.

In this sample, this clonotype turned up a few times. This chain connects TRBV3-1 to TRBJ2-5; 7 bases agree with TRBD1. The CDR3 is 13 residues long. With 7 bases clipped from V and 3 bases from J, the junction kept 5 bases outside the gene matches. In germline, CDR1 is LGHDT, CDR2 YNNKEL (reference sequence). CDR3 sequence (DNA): TGTGCCAGCAAGAGACAGGGAGAAGAGACCCAGTACTTC. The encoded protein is CASKRQGEETQYF.

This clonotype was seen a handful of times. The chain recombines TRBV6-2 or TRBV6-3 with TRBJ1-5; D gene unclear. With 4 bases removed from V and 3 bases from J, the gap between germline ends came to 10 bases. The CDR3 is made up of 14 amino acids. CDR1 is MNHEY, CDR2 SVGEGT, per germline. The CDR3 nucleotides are TGTGCCAGCAGTTTTCTTCGTAACAATCAGCCCCAGCATTTT. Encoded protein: CASSFLRNNQPQHF.

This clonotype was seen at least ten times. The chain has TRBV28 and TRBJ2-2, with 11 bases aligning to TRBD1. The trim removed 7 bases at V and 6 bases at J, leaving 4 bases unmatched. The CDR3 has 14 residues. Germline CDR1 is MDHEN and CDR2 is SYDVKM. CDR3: CASTWTGGSGELFF. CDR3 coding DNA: TGTGCCAGCACCTGGACAGGGGGCTCCGGGGAGCTGTTTTTT.

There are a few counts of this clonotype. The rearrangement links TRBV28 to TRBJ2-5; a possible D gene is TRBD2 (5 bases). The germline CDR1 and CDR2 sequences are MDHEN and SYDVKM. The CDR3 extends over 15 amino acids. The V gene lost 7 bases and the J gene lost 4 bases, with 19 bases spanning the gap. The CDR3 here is CASINPRDYIETQYF. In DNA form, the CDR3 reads TGTGCCAGCATTAACCCACGCGACTACATAGAGACCCAGTACTTC.

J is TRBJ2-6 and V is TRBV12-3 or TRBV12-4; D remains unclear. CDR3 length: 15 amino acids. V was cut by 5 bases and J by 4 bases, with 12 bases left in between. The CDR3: CASSLTLTGANVLTF. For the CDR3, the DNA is TGTGCCAGCAGTCTGACGTTGACAGGGGCCAACGTCCTGACTTTC.

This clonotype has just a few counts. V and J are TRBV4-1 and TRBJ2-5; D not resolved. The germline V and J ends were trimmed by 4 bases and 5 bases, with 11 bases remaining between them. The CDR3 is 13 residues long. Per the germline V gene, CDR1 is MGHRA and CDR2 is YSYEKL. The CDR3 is CASSRAGPETQYF. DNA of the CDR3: TGCGCCAGCAGCCGGGCAGGTCCGGAGACCCAGTACTTC.

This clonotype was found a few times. In DNA form, the CDR3 reads TGTGCCATCAGTGAGTCGACGAGGGATGAAAAACTGTTTTTT. It encodes CAISESTRDEKLFF. The J gene is TRBJ1-4, the V gene TRBV10-3; D is undetermined. Trimming cost V 0 bases and J 6 bases, with 8 bases left between them. Germline CDR1 ENHRY, CDR2 SYGVKD. The CDR3 extends over 14 amino acids.

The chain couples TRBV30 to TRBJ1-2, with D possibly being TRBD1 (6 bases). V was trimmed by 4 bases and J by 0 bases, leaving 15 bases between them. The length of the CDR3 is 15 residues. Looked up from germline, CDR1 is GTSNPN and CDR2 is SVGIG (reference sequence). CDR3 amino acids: CAWNTGRVSNYGYTF. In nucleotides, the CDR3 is TGTGCCTGGAACACAGGGCGGGTCTCTAACTATGGCTACACCTTC.

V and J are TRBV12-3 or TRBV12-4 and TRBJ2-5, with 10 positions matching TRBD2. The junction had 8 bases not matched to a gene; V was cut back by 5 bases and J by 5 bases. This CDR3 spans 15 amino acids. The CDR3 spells CASSRPSGGTETQYF. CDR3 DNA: TGTGCCAGCAGTCGTCCTAGCGGGGGTACGGAGACCCAGTACTTC.

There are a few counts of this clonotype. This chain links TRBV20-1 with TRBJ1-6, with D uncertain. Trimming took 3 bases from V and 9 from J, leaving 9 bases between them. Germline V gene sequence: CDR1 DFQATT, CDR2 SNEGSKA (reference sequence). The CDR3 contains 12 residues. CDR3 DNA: TGCAGTGCTAGTCAATTTGGTTCACCCCTCCACTTT. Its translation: CSASQFGSPLHF.

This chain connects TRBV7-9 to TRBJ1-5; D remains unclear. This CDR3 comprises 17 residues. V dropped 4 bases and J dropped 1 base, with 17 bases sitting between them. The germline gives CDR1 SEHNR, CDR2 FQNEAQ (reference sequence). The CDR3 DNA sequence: TGTGCCAGCAGCTACTCCCGGGTCAGCGGAAGCAATCAGCCCCAGCATTTT. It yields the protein CASSYSRVSGSNQPQHF. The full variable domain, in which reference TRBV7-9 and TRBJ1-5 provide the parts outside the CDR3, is DTGVSQNPRHKITKRGQNVTFRCDPISEHNRLYWYRQTLGQGPEFLTYFQNEAQLEKSRLLSDRFSAERPKGSFSTLEIQRTEQGDSAMYLCASSYSRVSGSNQPQHFGDGTRLSIL.

CDR3 in DNA: TGTGCCAGCAGCCAAGAGGCGGGGGAGGTGAACATTCAGTACTTC. Amino acid sequence: CASSQEAGEVNIQYF. The chain uses TRBV3-1 and TRBJ2-4; the match to TRBD2 covers 7 bases. The CDR3 extends over 15 amino acids. The V gene's germline CDR1 is LGHDT and CDR2 YNNKEL (reference sequence). Unmatched junction bases numbered 6, after V lost 0 bases and J lost 7 bases.

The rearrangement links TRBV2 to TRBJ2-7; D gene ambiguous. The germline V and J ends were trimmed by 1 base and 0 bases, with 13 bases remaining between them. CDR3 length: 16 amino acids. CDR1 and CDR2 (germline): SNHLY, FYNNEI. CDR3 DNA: TGTGCCAGCAGTGAAGGCCCCTGGGGTCTCTCCTACGAGCAGTACTTC. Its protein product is CASSEGPWGLSYEQYF. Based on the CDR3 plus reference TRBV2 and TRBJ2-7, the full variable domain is EPEVTQTPSHQVTQMGQEVILRCVPISNHLYFYWYRQILGQKVEFLVSFYNNEISEKSEIFDDQFSVERPDGSNFTLKIRSTKLEDSAMYFCASSEGPWGLSYEQYFGPGTRLTVT.

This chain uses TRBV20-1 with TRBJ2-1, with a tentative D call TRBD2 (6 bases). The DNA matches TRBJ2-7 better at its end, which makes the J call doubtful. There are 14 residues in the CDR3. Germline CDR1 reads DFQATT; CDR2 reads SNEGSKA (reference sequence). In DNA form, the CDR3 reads TGCAGTGCTAATCCCGGGACTGCATCCTACGAGCAGTACTTC. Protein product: CSANPGTASYEQYF.